The 8 T cell receptor beta chains listed next were all sequenced from one sample in a study of T cell responses to AZD1222 COVID-19 vaccine. TCRdb keeps only in-frame clones here, not all; method: immunoSEQ multiplex PCR. The table includes around 170,000 clones, approximately 91% detected once. Sample: peripheral blood, taken on day 0 of AZD1222 vaccination. These receptors were collected from an adult in good health.

J is TRBJ1-5 and V is TRBV18, with TRBD1 matching over 9 bases. This CDR3 region has 16 residues. The germline CDR1 and CDR2 sequences are KGHSH and LQKENI. Trimming removed 6 bases from V and 2 bases from J; junction bases left unmatched: 8. Written as DNA, the CDR3 is TGTGCCAGCTCCCCTTCGGACAGGGGCGGCAATCAGCCCCAGCATTTT. The encoded protein is CASSPSDRGGNQPQHF.

CDR3 residues: CASSESNRVGVTYEQYF. As DNA, the CDR3 is TGCGCCAGCAGTGAGTCAAACAGGGTGGGGGTGACCTACGAGCAGTACTTC. The chain employs TRBV10-2 and TRBJ2-7, with a possible D match to TRBD1 (6 bases). The germline V gene has CDR1 WSHSY and CDR2 SAAADI. V gave up 0 bases and J gave up 2 bases, with 17 bases separating them. This CDR3 is 17 amino acids long.

This clone was counted once. This rearrangement joins TRBV27 to TRBJ1-5; D is ambiguous. The CDR3 is made up of 17 amino acids. Germline CDR1 is MNHEY and CDR2 is SMNVEV (reference sequence). V shed 6 bases and J shed 0 bases, with 18 bases lying between them. CDR3 nucleotide sequence: TGTGCCAGCAGACCCCGCGGTCCCTCTTTTAGCAATCAGCCCCAGCATTTT. The encoded protein is CASRPRGPSFSNQPQHF.

This chain uses TRBV9 with TRBJ2-1; 11 nucleotides agree with TRBD2. This CDR3 region has 14 residues. Losses at the gene ends were 4 bases for V and 6 bases for J; bases not matched to a gene: 3. Germline V gene sequence: CDR1 SGDLS, CDR2 YYNGEE. CDR3 sequence reads: CASSSGLAANEQFF. CDR3 DNA sequence: TGTGCCAGCAGCTCGGGACTAGCGGCCAATGAGCAGTTCTTC.

The chain combines TRBV4-2 with TRBJ2-1; D may be TRBD1 (6 bases). The germline V gene has CDR1 LGHNA and CDR2 YNFKEQ. The V end lost 1 base, the J end lost 3 bases, and 10 bases lay between the germline ends. This CDR3 is built from 15 residues. The CDR3 loop reads CASSQVGGIYNEQFF. CDR3 in DNA: TGTGCCAGCAGCCAAGTAGGGGGTATCTACAATGAGCAGTTCTTC.

The chain couples TRBV7-3 to TRBJ1-2; D might be TRBD1 (5 bases). This CDR3 has 18 residues. CDR1 and CDR2 (germline): SGHTA, FQGTGA. V was clipped by 5 bases and J by 0 bases, with 22 bases between them. CDR3 in amino acids: CASSRSTLGDSSNYGYTF. CDR3 bases: TGTGCCAGCAGCCGATCCACCTTAGGGGACTCTTCTAACTATGGCTACACCTTC.

The J gene is TRBJ1-5, the V gene TRBV28; D possibly corresponds to TRBD1 (5 bases). CDR3 length equals 15 residues. V dropped 3 bases and J dropped 3 bases, with 12 bases sitting between them. Germline assignment: CDR1 MDHEN and CDR2 SYDVKM. The CDR3 nucleotides read TGTGCCAGCAGTTTGCGGGACGGAGACAATCAGCCCCAGCATTTT. This gives the protein CASSLRDGDNQPQHF.

The CDR3: CASSSASGRGDTQYF. In DNA form, the CDR3 reads TGCGCCAGCAGTAGCGCTAGCGGGAGGGGGGATACGCAGTATTTT. The chain is built from TRBV10-2 and TRBJ2-3; 12 nucleotides align to TRBD2. V shed 5 bases and J 6 bases; nucleotides not matched to a gene: 6. This CDR3 comprises 15 residues. Germline V gene lookup returns CDR1 WSHSY and CDR2 SAAADI.